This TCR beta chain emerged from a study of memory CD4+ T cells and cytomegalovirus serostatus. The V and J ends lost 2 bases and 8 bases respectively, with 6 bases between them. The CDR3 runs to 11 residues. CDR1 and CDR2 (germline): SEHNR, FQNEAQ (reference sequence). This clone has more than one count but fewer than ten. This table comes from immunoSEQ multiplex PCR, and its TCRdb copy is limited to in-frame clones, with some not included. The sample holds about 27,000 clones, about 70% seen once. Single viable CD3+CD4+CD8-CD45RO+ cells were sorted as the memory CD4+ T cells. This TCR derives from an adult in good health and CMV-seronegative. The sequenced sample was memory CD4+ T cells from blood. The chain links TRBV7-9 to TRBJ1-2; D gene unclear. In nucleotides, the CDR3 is TGTGCCAGCAGCTTAATTAGCGGCTACACCTTC. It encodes CASSLISGYTF.